Here is one T cell receptor beta chain with its context. The J segment lost 1 base and the V segment lost 8 bases, leaving 8 bases of the junction unmatched. The CDR3 has 15 residues. Germline CDR1 reads MNHEY; CDR2 reads SVGAGI. Individual cDNA molecules had unique molecular identifiers attached to them by the library. Original data processing: Individual samples carried between about 23,224 and 700,000 TCRs, with 95,638 as the median. TCRdb itself ran the RACE reads through MiXCR, one entry per CDR3 protein. The V and J calls shown here were made by TCRdb, not taken from the authors' results. The table has 380,000 or so distinct CDR3 sequences, about 5% seen once. Time point of the sample: pre-sensitization, week 0. This sample's treatment: therapeutic diphenylcyclopropenone sensitization with weekly scalp DPC. The data derive from a study of human T cells and chemical hapten exposure. About the research overall: For the roughly 24-week duration of the study, patients were given weekly doses of diphenylcyclopropenone on the scalp.

The sample in question was whole blood, obtained in connection with sensitization to the hapten diphenylcyclopropenone (DPC). The chain couples TRBV6-5 to TRBJ1-3; TRBD1 agrees at 7 bases. The receptor comes from a woman aged 18 to 35 with alopecia areata. Some clones in this sample may be carry-over from other donors' samples. CDR3 bases: TGTGCCAGCGCGGACAGGACGATATCTGGAAACACCATATATTTT. Translated, it gives CASADRTISGNTIYF.